This TCR beta chain was found in a study of post-analysis software for immune sequencing data. Overall study context: Courses of disease covered relapsing-remitting, secondary progressive and progressive-relapsing multiple sclerosis.

Study-level results: F-measure co-clustering was strong for batch-matched samples. With TRBV5-6, TRBV5-1 and TRBV20-1 included, about 5 TRBV segments were more frequent in patients than in controls. Versus controls, multiple sclerosis patients showed significantly lower diversity (normalized Chao1).

With V trimmed by 3 bases and J by 0 bases, 12 bases remained unmatched. From germline, CDR1 is DFQATT and CDR2 SNEGSKA (reference sequence). The length of the CDR3 is 17 residues. A remark on this clonotype: The antigen remains unidentified.

Included in the TCR beta cDNA libraries were unique molecular identifiers. About 500,000 cDNA molecules were obtained from roughly 0.93 to 9.6 million T cells. MiXCR, applied by TCRdb to the PCR reads, yields one record per CDR3 protein. The sample carries roughly 570,000 distinct CDR3 sequences, 30% to 40% recorded once. The sequence was obtained from a girl aged 2-17 years with multiple sclerosis. The V gene is TRBV20-1, the J gene TRBJ2-3, with 7 bases that match TRBD1. The sample taken for sequencing was blood. The CDR3 region is CSARGDGGQASTDTQYF. CDR3 nucleotide sequence: TGCAGTGCTAGGGGGGACGGCGGACAGGCTAGCACAGATACGCAGTATTTT.